This T cell receptor (beta chain) was found in a study of blood T cell repertoires in COVID-19. Study in general: Samples representing acute and convalescent COVID-19 were sourced from the United States, Italy and Spain. T cells, B-cell-depleted T cells, or PBMCs supplied cDNA or gDNA.

Participant-given clinical history determined each cohort assignment. Original handling: The assay estimated nucleated cells by amplifying reference gene primers. Profiled with immunoSEQ multiplex PCR; TCRdb holds only in-frame clones, not every one. The D gene and trimming were derived from the DNA, and the V and J assignments and clone size from that table. The sample includes around 500,000 clones, approximately 90% of them seen just once. In this sample, this clone turned up a few times. The clonotype originates from a woman aged 60 to 75 who had recovered from COVID-19. Sequencing used PBMCs or T cells enriched from blood (not recorded which).

In nucleotides, the CDR3 is TGCGCCAGCAGTCAGGGGACAGGGGGCGATCAGAACGAGCAGTACGTC. The encoded protein is CASSQGTGGDQNEQYV. The chain recombines TRBV23-1 with TRBJ2-7; TRBD1 agrees at 12 bases. TRBV23-1 is annotated as an ORF whose role is uncertain. Trimming cost V 3 bases and J 5 bases; bases outside gene matches: 8. The CDR3 has 16 residues.